Listed here are 14 T cell receptor beta chains from one sample, sequenced in a study of blood T cells in healthy people across ages. A second 7 to 11 cycle PCR used barcoded and J-beta primers. Using its own MiXCR run on the 5' RACE reads, TCRdb lists one record per CDR3 protein. The sample has about 680,000 distinct CDR3 sequences; about half are singletons. Sequencing input: blood. All receptors derive from a woman aged 55-69 years in good health.

This clonotype was counted between two and nine times. This chain joins TRBV11-1 and TRBJ2-1; 7 nucleotides line up with TRBD1. The CDR3 spans 21 residues. With 3 bases clipped from V and 0 bases from J, the junction kept 20 bases outside the gene matches. Germline-derived CDR1 and CDR2 are SGHAT and FQDESV (reference sequence). The CDR3 DNA reads as TGTGCCAGCAGCTTTGAATACGGACAGGACCTACATCCGAGCTCCTACAATGAGCAGTTCTTC. It is translated as CASSFEYGQDLHPSSYNEQFF.

This chain uses TRBV6-2 or TRBV6-3 with TRBJ1-4; possibly TRBD1 for D (6 bases). The V gene lost 5 bases and the J gene lost 8 bases, with 12 bases spanning the gap. The CDR3 totals 13 residues. Germline loops: CDR1 MNHEY, CDR2 SVGEGT. DNA for the CDR3: TGTGCCAGCAGTCGGGGGCGACCCGAAAAACTGTTTTTT. Translation gives CASSRGRPEKLFF.

The V gene is TRBV4-3, the J gene TRBJ2-1, with 12 nucleotides matching TRBD2. The length of the CDR3 is 20 residues. Germline loops: CDR1 LGHNA, CDR2 YSLEER. Trimming cost V 0 bases and J 0 bases; bases outside gene matches: 9. The DNA for the CDR3 is TGCGCCAGCAGCCAAGATTTAGGGCTAGCGGGAGGGAGCTCCTACAATGAGCAGTTCTTC. The encoded protein is CASSQDLGLAGGSSYNEQFF.

This CDR3 is CASSLGSGGFYEQYF. DNA for the CDR3: TGTGCCAGCAGCTTAGGTTCCGGCGGATTCTACGAGCAGTACTTC. This chain joins TRBV7-2 and TRBJ2-7; D is undetermined. Germline V gene lookup returns CDR1 SGHTA and CDR2 FQGNSA. CDR3 length: 15 amino acids. Trimming left V 1 base short and J 3 bases short, with 13 bases between.

The genes are TRBV28 and TRBJ1-1, with a weak D call TRBD1 (6 bases). Germline V gives CDR1 MDHEN, CDR2 SYDVKM. CDR3 length: 12 residues. V lost 8 bases to trimming and J lost 11 bases, with 18 bases between them. In DNA form, the CDR3 reads TGTGCCAGCCTCTCGACAGGCTGGACGGCTTTCTTT. Protein sequence: CASLSTGWTAFF.

V usage is TRBV15 and J usage is TRBJ1-2; maybe TRBD1 (6 bases). With 0 bases removed from V and 4 bases from J, the gap between germline ends came to 15 bases. Germline V gene sequence: CDR1 LNHNV, CDR2 YYDKDF (reference sequence). The CDR3 has 16 residues. The CDR3, as DNA: TGTGCCACCAGCAGAGAAGGGGACATTACCATCTATGGCTACACCTTC. Residues: CATSREGDITIYGYTF.

This clonotype was found a few times. For the CDR3, the DNA is TGCGCCAGCAGCTTGTCTTGGCGTTCCAATGAGCAGTTCTTC. Its translation is CASSLSWRSNEQFF. V usage is TRBV5-1 and J usage is TRBJ2-1, with no clear D. The CDR3 is 14 residues long. Germline lookup yields CDR1 SGHRS and CDR2 YFSETQ. Trimming cost V 1 base and J 6 bases, with 11 bases left between them.

The chain recombines TRBV27 with TRBJ2-2, with TRBD2 matching 8 bases. The V gene end was trimmed by 6 bases and the J gene end by 7 bases; junction bases not matched to a gene: 4. The CDR3 extends over 13 amino acids. CDR1 MNHEY and CDR2 SMNVEV come from the germline V gene (reference sequence). CDR3 residues: CASRGTRGGELFF. The CDR3 DNA reads as TGTGCCAGCAGGGGGACTAGGGGCGGGGAGCTGTTTTTT.

The chain joins TRBV11-2 to TRBJ2-7; 10 nucleotides match TRBD2. The J call may be mistaken, given a closer DNA end match to TRBJ2-5. CDR3 length: 17 residues. Per germline, CDR1 SGHAT and CDR2 FQNNGV. The DNA for the CDR3 is TGTGCCAGCAGCTTAGTCGCTAGCGGGAGAGCTAGAGTGACCCAGTACTTC. This encodes CASSLVASGRARVTQYF.

The chain recombines TRBV2 with TRBJ1-6; no reliable D call. CDR3 length equals 13 residues. Germline assignment: CDR1 SNHLY and CDR2 FYNNEI. With 6 bases removed from V and 2 bases from J, the gap between germline ends came to 5 bases. The CDR3 reads CASRVPYNSPLHF. The CDR3 nucleotides read TGTGCCAGCAGGGTGCCCTATAATTCACCCCTCCACTTT. The complete variable domain, with remaining parts taken from reference TRBV2 and TRBJ1-6, reads EPEVTQTPSHQVTQMGQEVILRCVPISNHLYFYWYRQILGQKVEFLVSFYNNEISEKSEIFDDQFSVERPDGSNFTLKIRSTKLEDSAMYFCASRVPYNSPLHFGNGTRLTVT.

V and J are TRBV12-3 or TRBV12-4 and TRBJ1-1; possibly TRBD1 for D (5 bases). V was cut by 5 bases and J by 8 bases, with 18 bases left in between. This CDR3 comprises 14 residues. CDR3 coding DNA: TGTGCCAGCAGTCTCGGGGGAGCCCAGGGAGAAGCTTTCTTT. Protein sequence: CASSLGGAQGEAFF.

The J gene is TRBJ2-1, the V gene TRBV20-1; the match to TRBD2 covers 13 bases. The ends lost 0 bases at V and 2 bases at J; junction bases unmatched: 4. Germline V gives CDR1 DFQATT, CDR2 SNEGSKA (reference sequence). The CDR3 is 17 amino acids. CDR3 residues: CSARDTSGRATYNEQFF. CDR3 coding DNA: TGCAGTGCTAGAGATACTAGCGGGAGGGCCACCTACAATGAGCAGTTCTTC.

The V gene is TRBV20-1, the J gene TRBJ2-7; TRBD1 might be the D (5 bases). Deletions cut 1 base from V and 2 bases from J, with 12 bases between. The CDR3 spans 14 residues. Germline CDR1 reads DFQATT; CDR2 reads SNEGSKA (reference sequence). The chain's CDR3 is CSARAHRSPYEQYF. CDR3 sequence (DNA): TGCAGTGCTAGAGCCCACAGGTCTCCCTACGAGCAGTACTTC.

This clonotype was counted a single time. CDR3 coding DNA: TGTGCCAGCAGCTTAGAGGGCAGGGGGCACGGTGAGCAGTTCTTC. The encoded protein is CASSLEGRGHGEQFF. The genes are TRBV11-3 and TRBJ2-1, with 8 bases matching TRBD1. V shed 0 bases and J 9 bases; nucleotides not matched to a gene: 7. This CDR3 has 15 residues. The V gene's germline CDR1 is SGHNT and CDR2 YENEEA.